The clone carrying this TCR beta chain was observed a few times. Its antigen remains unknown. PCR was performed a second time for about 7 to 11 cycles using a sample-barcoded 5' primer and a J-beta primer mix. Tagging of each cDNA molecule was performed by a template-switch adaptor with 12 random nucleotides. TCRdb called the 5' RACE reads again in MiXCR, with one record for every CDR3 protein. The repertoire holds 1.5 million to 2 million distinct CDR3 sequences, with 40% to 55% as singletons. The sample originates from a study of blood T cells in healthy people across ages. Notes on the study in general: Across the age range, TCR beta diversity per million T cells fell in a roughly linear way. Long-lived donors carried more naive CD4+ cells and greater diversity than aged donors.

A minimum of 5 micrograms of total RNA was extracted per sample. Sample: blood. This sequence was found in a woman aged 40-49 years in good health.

The CDR3 sequence is CASERRSGYNEQFF. CDR3 bases: TGTGCCAGCGAACGGCGGTCTGGGTACAATGAGCAGTTCTTC. The chain recombines TRBV27 with TRBJ2-1; D is unclear. CDR3 length equals 14 residues. Per the germline V gene, CDR1 is MNHEY and CDR2 is SMNVEV (reference sequence). The ends were cut back, 8 bases at V and 4 bases at J, with 15 bases in the middle.